A single sample is the source of the 8 T cell receptor beta chains below, sequenced in a study of blood T cell repertoires in COVID-19. Sequenced by immunoSEQ multiplex PCR; TCRdb stores in-frame clones only, minus some. The sample has under 200,000 clones, approximately 86% seen once. The sequenced sample was peripheral blood. Source of these receptors: a man in his forties or fifties with active or convalescent COVID-19.

The rearrangement joins TRBV7-9 to TRBJ1-2; D call uncertain. CDR1 is SEHNR and CDR2 is FQNEAQ in the germline V gene (reference sequence). V gave up 3 bases and J gave up 2 bases, with 7 bases separating them. The CDR3 length is 13 residues. CDR3 in amino acids: CASSFSRNYGYTF. In DNA, the CDR3 is TGTGCCAGCAGCTTTTCGCGGAACTATGGCTACACCTTC.

The rearrangement links TRBV10-3 to TRBJ1-2; TRBD1 agrees at 7 bases. V shed 7 bases and J 8 bases; nucleotides not matched to a gene: 13. Germline CDR1 ENHRY, CDR2 SYGVKD. This CDR3 comprises 14 residues. The CDR3 DNA sequence: TGTGCCATCAACCGGGACAGTAATATGGGCGGCTACACCTTC. As protein: CAINRDSNMGGYTF.

The chain links TRBV6-5 to TRBJ1-1; 8 bases match TRBD1. J lost 10 bases, V lost 2 bases, and 15 bases had no gene match. The CDR3 runs 16 residues. The germline V gene encodes CDR1 MNHEY and CDR2 SVGAGI. Here the CDR3 reads CASSYAKRLGQGTAFF. CDR3 in DNA: TGTGCCAGCAGTTACGCGAAACGGCTAGGACAGGGTACAGCTTTCTTT.

The chain employs TRBV6-5 and TRBJ1-2, with a tentative D call TRBD1 (6 bases). V shed 5 bases and J shed 2 bases, with 15 bases lying between them. Germline V gene sequence: CDR1 MNHEY, CDR2 SVGAGI. This CDR3 has 15 amino acids. The CDR3 reads CASSTSGAANYGYTF. The CDR3 bases are TGTGCCAGCAGTACATCAGGGGCCGCGAACTATGGCTACACCTTC.

V usage is TRBV4-3 and J usage is TRBJ1-5; D gene uncertain. Germline CDR1 LGHNA, CDR2 YSLEER. Between the trimmed V and J ends, which lost 3 bases and 1 base, there was a span of 10 bases. This CDR3 has 15 amino acids. The CDR3: CASSQYTGSNQPQHF. CDR3 DNA sequence: TGCGCCAGCAGCCAGTATACGGGGAGCAATCAGCCCCAGCATTTT.

The chain couples TRBV7-2 to TRBJ2-1; 15 bases line up with TRBD2. The CDR3 has 17 residues. The junction had 5 bases not matched to a gene; V was cut back by 5 bases and J by 3 bases. The V gene's germline CDR1 is SGHTA and CDR2 FQGNSA. CDR3 sequence: CASSLGLAGGNYNEQFF. In DNA form, the CDR3 reads TGTGCCAGCAGCCTGGGACTAGCGGGAGGAAACTACAATGAGCAGTTCTTC. The full variable domain, its missing parts supplied by reference TRBV7-2 and TRBJ2-1, is GAGVSQSPSNKVTEKGKDVELRCDPISGHTALYWYRQSLGQGLEFLIYFQGNSAPDKSGLPSDRFSAERTGGSVSTLTIQRTQQEDSAVYLCASSLGLAGGNYNEQFFGPGTRLTVL.

V usage is TRBV7-9 and J usage is TRBJ2-1; 11 positions match TRBD1. The germline V gene has CDR1 SEHNR and CDR2 FQNEAQ (reference sequence). The V gene end was trimmed by 5 bases and the J gene end by 0 bases; junction bases not matched to a gene: 12. There are 19 residues in the CDR3. CDR3 protein: CASSPGTGGLTNSYNEQFF. The CDR3 region has the DNA TGTGCCAGCAGCCCGGGGACAGGGGGATTGACCAACTCCTACAATGAGCAGTTCTTC.

CDR3 DNA: TGTGCCAGCAGTTTCGACGAGGGACAGGGGGATCTGAACACCGGGGAGCTGTTTTTT. Translation: CASSFDEGQGDLNTGELFF. The V and J genes are TRBV6-2 or TRBV6-3 and TRBJ2-2, with TRBD1 identical over 11 bases. CDR1 is MNHEY, CDR2 SVGEGT, per germline. The length of the CDR3 is 19 residues. Trimming at V came to 4 bases and at J to 1 base, leaving 11 bases not matched to a gene.